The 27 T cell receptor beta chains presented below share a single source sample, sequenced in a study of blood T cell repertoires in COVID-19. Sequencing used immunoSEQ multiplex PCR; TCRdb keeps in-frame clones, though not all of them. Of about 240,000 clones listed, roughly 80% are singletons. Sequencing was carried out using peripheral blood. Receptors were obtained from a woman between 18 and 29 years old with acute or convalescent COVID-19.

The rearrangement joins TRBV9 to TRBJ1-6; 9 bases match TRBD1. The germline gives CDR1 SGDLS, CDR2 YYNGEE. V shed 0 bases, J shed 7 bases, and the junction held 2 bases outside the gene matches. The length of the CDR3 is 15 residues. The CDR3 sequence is CASSVGGTGNSPLHF. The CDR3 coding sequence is TGTGCCAGCAGCGTAGGAGGGACAGGGAATTCACCCCTCCACTTT. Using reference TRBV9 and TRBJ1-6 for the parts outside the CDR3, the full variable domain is DSGVTQTPKHLITATGQRVTLRCSPRSGDLSVYWYQQSLDQGLQFLIQYYNGEERAKGNILERFSAQQFPDLHSELNLSSLELGDSALYFCASSVGGTGNSPLHFGNGTRLTVT.

CDR3 sequence reads: CASSPWTSGIYNEQFF. In nucleotides, the CDR3 is TGTGCCAGCAGCCCATGGACTAGCGGAATCTACAATGAGCAGTTCTTC. J is TRBJ2-1 and V is TRBV6-2 or TRBV6-3, with 10 nucleotides matching TRBD2. CDR3 size: 16 residues. The junction had 8 bases not matched to a gene; V was cut back by 6 bases and J by 3 bases. The germline V gene encodes CDR1 MNHEY and CDR2 SVGEGT.

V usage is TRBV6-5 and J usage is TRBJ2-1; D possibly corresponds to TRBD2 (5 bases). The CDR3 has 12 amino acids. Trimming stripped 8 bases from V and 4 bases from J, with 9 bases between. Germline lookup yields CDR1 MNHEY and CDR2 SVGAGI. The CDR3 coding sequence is TGTGCCAGCGCTCCGGGGTACAATGAGCAGTTCTTC. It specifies CASAPGYNEQFF.

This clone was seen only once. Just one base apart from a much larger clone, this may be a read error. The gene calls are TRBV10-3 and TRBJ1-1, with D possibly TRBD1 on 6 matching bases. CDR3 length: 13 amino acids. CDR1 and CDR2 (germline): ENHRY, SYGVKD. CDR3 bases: TGTACCATTACCGGGACAAGTAACACTGAAGCTTTCTTT. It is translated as CTITGTSNTEAFF.

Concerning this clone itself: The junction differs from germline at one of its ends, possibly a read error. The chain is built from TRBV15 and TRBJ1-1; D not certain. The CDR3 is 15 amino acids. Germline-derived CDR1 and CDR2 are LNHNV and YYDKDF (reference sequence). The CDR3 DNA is TGTGCCACCAGCAGAGACCCATGGGAGAACACTGAAGCTTTTTTT. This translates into CATSRDPWENTEAFF.

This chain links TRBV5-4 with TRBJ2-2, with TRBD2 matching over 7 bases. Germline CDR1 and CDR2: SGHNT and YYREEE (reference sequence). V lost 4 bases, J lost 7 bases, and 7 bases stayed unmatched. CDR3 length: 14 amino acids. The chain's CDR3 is CASSGGTINGELFF. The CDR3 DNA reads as TGTGCCAGCAGCGGCGGGACTATTAACGGGGAGCTGTTTTTT. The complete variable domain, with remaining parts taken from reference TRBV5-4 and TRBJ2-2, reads ETGVTQSPTHLIKTRGQQVTLRCSSQSGHNTVSWYQQALGQGPQFIFQYYREEENGRGNFPPRFSGLQFPNYSSELNVNALELDDSALYLCASSGGTINGELFFGEGSRLTVL.

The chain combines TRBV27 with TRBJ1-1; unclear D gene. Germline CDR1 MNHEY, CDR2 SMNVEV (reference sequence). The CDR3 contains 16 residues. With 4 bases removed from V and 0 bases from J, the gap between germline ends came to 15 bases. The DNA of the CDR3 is TGTGCCAGCAGTTCCCCCGGGAACCGGGTGAACACTGAAGCTTTCTTT. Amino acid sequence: CASSSPGNRVNTEAFF.

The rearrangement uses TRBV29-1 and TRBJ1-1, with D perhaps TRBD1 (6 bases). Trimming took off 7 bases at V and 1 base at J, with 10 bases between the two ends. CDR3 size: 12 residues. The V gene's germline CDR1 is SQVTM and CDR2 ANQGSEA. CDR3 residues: CSADRTNTEAFF. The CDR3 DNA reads TGCAGCGCCGACAGGACGAACACTGAAGCTTTCTTT.

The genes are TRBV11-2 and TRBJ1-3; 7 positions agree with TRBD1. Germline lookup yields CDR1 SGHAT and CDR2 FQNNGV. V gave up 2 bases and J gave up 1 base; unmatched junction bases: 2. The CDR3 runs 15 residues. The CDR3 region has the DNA TGTGCCAGCAGCTTACAGGGGGGATCTGGAAACACCATATATTTT. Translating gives CASSLQGGSGNTIYF.

The CDR3 reads CASSQARQEKLFF. For the CDR3, the DNA is TGCGCCAGCAGCCAAGCTCGTCAGGAAAAACTGTTTTTT. This chain joins TRBV4-3 and TRBJ1-4; D is unresolved. The CDR3 is 13 amino acids. With 1 base removed from V and 8 bases from J, the gap between germline ends came to 8 bases. Germline V gene lookup returns CDR1 LGHNA and CDR2 YSLEER.

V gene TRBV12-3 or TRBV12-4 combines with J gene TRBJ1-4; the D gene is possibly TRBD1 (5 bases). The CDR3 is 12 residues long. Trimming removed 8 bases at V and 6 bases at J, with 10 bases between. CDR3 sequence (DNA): TGTGCCAGCGGGACTTTTGATGAAAAACTGTTTTTT. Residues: CASGTFDEKLFF.

The DNA of the CDR3 is TGTGCCAGCAGCTTCGGTTTGGGGAGGGACACGTCCTACGAGCAGTACTTC. It codes for CASSFGLGRDTSYEQYF. The rearrangement links TRBV7-9 to TRBJ2-7, with D maybe TRBD2 (7 bases). Between the trimmed V and J ends, which lost 3 bases and 1 base, there was a span of 19 bases. The length of the CDR3 is 17 residues. Looked up from germline, CDR1 is SEHNR and CDR2 is FQNEAQ (reference sequence).

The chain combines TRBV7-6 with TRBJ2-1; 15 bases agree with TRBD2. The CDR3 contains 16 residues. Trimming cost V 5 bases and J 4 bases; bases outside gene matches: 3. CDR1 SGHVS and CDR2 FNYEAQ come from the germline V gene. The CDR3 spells CASSRTSGRAYNEQFF. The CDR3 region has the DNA TGTGCCAGCAGCCGGACTAGCGGGAGGGCGTACAATGAGCAGTTCTTC.

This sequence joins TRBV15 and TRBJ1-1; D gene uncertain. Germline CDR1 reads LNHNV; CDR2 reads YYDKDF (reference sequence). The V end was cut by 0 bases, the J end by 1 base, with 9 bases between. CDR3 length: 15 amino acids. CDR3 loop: CATSRDLNGNTEAFF. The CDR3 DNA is TGTGCCACCAGCAGAGATTTAAACGGGAACACTGAAGCTTTCTTT.

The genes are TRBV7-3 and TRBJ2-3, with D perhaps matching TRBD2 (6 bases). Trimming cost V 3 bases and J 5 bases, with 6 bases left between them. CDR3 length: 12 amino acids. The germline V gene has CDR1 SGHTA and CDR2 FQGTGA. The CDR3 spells CASSFSGDTQYF. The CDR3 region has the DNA TGTGCCAGCAGCTTTAGCGGAGATACGCAGTATTTT.

For the CDR3, the DNA is TGTGCCAGCAGTAGGACAGGTCCCTACAATGAGCAGTTCTTC. Residues: CASSRTGPYNEQFF. This chain uses TRBV11-3 with TRBJ2-1; 7 bases match TRBD1. CDR3 length equals 14 residues. CDR1 and CDR2 from the germline V gene are SGHNT and YENEEA. The V segment lost 6 bases and the J segment 2 bases; nucleotides outside the gene matches: 4. The variable domain in full, with the rest retrieved from reference TRBV11-3 and TRBJ2-1, is EAGVVQSPRYKIIEKKQPVAFWCNPISGHNTLYWYLQNLGQGPELLIRYENEEAVDDSQLPKDRFSAERLKGVDSTLKIQPAELGDSAVYLCASSRTGPYNEQFFGPGTRLTVL.

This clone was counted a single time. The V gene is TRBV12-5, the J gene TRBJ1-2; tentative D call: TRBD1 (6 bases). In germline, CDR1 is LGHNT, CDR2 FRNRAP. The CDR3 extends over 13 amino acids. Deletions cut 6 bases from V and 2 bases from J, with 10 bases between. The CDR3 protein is CASGTGTNYGYTF. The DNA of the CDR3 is TGTGCTAGTGGAACAGGGACGAACTATGGCTACACCTTC.

For the CDR3, the DNA is TGTGCCAGCAGCGTCTACCAAGGAGCCGAAAAACTGTTTTTT. It specifies CASSVYQGAEKLFF. This sequence joins TRBV6-5 and TRBJ1-4; no firm D call. The CDR3 is 14 amino acids. From germline, CDR1 is MNHEY and CDR2 SVGAGI. The V and J ends lost 6 bases and 8 bases respectively, with 16 bases between them.

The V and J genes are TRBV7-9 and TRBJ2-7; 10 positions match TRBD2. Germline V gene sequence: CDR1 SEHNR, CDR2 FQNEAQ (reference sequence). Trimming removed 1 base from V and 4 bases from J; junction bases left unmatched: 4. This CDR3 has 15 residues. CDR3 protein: CASSLESGRDYEQYF. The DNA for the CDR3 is TGTGCCAGCAGCTTAGAAAGCGGGAGGGATTACGAGCAGTACTTC.

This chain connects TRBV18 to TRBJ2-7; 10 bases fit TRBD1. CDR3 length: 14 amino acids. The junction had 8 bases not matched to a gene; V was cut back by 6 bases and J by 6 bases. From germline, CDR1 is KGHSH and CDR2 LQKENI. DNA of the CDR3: TGTGCCAGCTCCCCGACAGGGGGCAGGTTCGAGCAGTACTTC. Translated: CASSPTGGRFEQYF. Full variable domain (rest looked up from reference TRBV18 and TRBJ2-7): NAGVMQNPRHLVRRRGQEARLRCSPMKGHSHVYWYRQLPEEGLKFMVYLQKENIIDESGMPKERFSAEFPKEGPSILRIQQVVRGDSAAYFCASSPTGGRFEQYFGPGTRLTVT.

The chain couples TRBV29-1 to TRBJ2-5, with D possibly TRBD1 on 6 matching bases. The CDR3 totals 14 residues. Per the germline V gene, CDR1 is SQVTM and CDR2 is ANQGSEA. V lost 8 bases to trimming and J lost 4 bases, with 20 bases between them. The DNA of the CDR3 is TGCAGCTCATCCTCACAGGGCGGGTCAGAGACCCAGTACTTC. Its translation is CSSSSQGGSETQYF. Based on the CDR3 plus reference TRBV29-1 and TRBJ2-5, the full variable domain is SAVISQKPSRDICQRGTSLTIQCQVDSQVTMMFWYRQQPGQSLTLIATANQGSEATYESGFVIDKFPISRPNLTFSTLTVSNMSPEDSSIYLCSSSSQGGSETQYFGPGTRLLVL.

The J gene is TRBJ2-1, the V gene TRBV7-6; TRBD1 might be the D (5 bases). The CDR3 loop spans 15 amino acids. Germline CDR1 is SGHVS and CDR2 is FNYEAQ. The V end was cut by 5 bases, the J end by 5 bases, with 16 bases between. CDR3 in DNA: TGTGCCAGCAGCCCTGGGGCTAGGGTAGACAATGAGCAGTTCTTC. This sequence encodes CASSPGARVDNEQFF.

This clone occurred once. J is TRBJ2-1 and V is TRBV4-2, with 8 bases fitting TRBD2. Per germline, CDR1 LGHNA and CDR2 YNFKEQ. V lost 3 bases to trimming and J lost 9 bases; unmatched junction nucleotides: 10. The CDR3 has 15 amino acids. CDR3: CASSHRVSGKGEQFF. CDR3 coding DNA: TGTGCCAGCAGCCACCGAGTTAGCGGGAAGGGTGAGCAGTTCTTC.

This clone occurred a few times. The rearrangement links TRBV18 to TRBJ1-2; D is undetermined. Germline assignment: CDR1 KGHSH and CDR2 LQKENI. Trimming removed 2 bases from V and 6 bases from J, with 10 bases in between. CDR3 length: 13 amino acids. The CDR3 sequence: CASSPAASDGYTF. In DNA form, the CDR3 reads TGTGCCAGCTCACCAGCGGCAAGCGATGGCTACACCTTC.

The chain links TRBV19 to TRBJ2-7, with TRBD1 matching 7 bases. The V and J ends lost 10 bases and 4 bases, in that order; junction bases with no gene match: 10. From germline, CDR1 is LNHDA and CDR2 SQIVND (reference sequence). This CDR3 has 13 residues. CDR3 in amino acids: CATSQGWGYEQYF. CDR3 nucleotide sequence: TGTGCCACCTCACAGGGGTGGGGGTACGAGCAGTACTTC.

The CDR3 DNA reads as TGTGCCAGCAGCCGCAGGCGTGCAACTAATGAAAAACTGTTTTTT. Protein product: CASSRRRATNEKLFF. The chain combines TRBV6-5 with TRBJ1-4; D is unresolved. CDR1 and CDR2 from the germline V gene are MNHEY and SVGAGI. The CDR3 is 15 amino acids. Trimming shortened V by 6 bases and J by 0 bases, and 11 bases separated the two germline ends.

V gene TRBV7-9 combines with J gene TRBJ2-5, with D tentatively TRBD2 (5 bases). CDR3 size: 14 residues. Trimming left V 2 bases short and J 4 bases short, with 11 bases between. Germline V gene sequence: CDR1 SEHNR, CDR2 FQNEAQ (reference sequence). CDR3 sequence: CASSLSLAIETQYF. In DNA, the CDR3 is TGTGCCAGCAGCTTAAGCCTAGCCATAGAGACCCAGTACTTC.